This T cell receptor (beta chain) was sequenced during a study of human T cells and chemical hapten exposure. The CDR3 is 12 residues long. V lost 5 bases and J 11 bases, leaving 15 bases between the germline ends. This clonotype was observed a few times. Each CDR3 protein is one row after TCRdb ran MiXCR on the RACE reads. Seen here are fewer than 300,000 distinct CDR3 sequences, roughly 8% observed once, and the top ten hold around 1.2%. Time point meaning: pre-sensitization, week 0. Treatment described: therapeutic diphenylcyclopropenone sensitization with weekly scalp DPC. The source is a man between 18 and 29 years old with alopecia areata. Some clones in this sample may be carry-over from other donors' samples. V is TRBV12-3 or TRBV12-4 and J is TRBJ1-1; D remains unclear. Specimen: whole blood, collected in connection with sensitization to the hapten diphenylcyclopropenone (DPC). The CDR3 sequence: CASSHLVGSAFF. In nucleotides, the CDR3 is TGTGCCAGCAGTCATCTTGTGGGGTCGGCTTTCTTT.